The clone carrying this TCR beta chain was seen only a few times. Its specificity is unknown. The TCR library protocol attached unique molecular identifiers to the individual cDNA molecules. One entry per CDR3 protein, called by TCRdb with MiXCR from the 5' RACE reads. The sample has 80,000 to 100,000 distinct CDR3 sequences; roughly an eighth are singletons. There are 13 residues in the CDR3. Trimming stripped 5 bases from V and 3 bases from J, with 14 bases between. Germline values: CDR1 DFQATT, CDR2 SNEGSKA (reference sequence). This sample is part of a study of early T cells in non-severe SARS-CoV-2 infection. Looking at the study overall: Unpaired chains resulted from sequencing bulk RNA of unsorted whole blood. Overall study results and limits: Matching against VDJdb likely underestimated virus-specific expansions, favoring anti-spike CD8.

Sequenced: whole blood. V and J are TRBV20-1 and TRBJ2-7; tentatively, D is TRBD1 (5 bases). The clonotype was recovered from an adult who was a healthcare worker with PCR-confirmed SARS-CoV-2 infection or an uninfected control (not recorded which). The CDR3 sequence is CSAVQDRSYEQYF. CDR3 DNA sequence: TGCAGTGCTGTACAGGACCGTAGCTACGAGCAGTACTTC.